Listed here are 11 T cell receptor beta chains from one sample, sequenced in a study of blood T cell repertoires in COVID-19. Using immunoSEQ multiplex PCR, the repertoire was profiled, and TCRdb retains in-frame clones only, with some absent. Among over 90,000 clones, just under 95% were seen once, and the ten largest hold 1.9%. What was sequenced was peripheral blood. These receptors were taken from a woman in her forties or fifties with COVID-19, enrolled during active disease.

This sequence joins TRBV28 and TRBJ1-2; D uncertain. The CDR3 covers 11 residues. V dropped 7 bases and J dropped 11 bases, with 14 bases sitting between them. Looked up from germline, CDR1 is MDHEN and CDR2 is SYDVKM. CDR3 loop: CASTLGTSYTF. For the CDR3, the DNA is TGTGCCAGCACCCTAGGCACCTCATACACCTTC.

V gene TRBV27 combines with J gene TRBJ2-1; 8 bases agree with TRBD1. With V trimmed by 5 bases and J by 7 bases, 7 bases remained unmatched. The length of the CDR3 is 14 residues. The germline V gene has CDR1 MNHEY and CDR2 SMNVEV (reference sequence). The CDR3 loop reads CASSALRTGNEQFF. CDR3 bases: TGTGCCAGCAGTGCCCTAAGGACAGGGAATGAGCAGTTCTTC.

The chain is built from TRBV28 and TRBJ2-2; no clear D gene. The V and J ends lost 5 bases and 3 bases respectively, with 13 bases between them. Germline loops: CDR1 MDHEN, CDR2 SYDVKM. There are 15 residues in the CDR3. CDR3: CASSPLVTHTGELFF. The CDR3 nucleotides read TGTGCCAGCAGTCCTCTAGTTACCCACACCGGGGAGCTGTTTTTT.

This chain uses TRBV11-2 with TRBJ2-7; D gene unclear. Trimming removed 2 bases at V and 3 bases at J, with 8 bases between. Germline CDR1 reads SGHAT; CDR2 reads FQNNGV. There are 13 residues in the CDR3. The CDR3 nucleotides are TGTGCCAGCAGCTTAACGCAGTACTACGAGCAGTACTTC. Protein product: CASSLTQYYEQYF.

The V gene is TRBV11-3, the J gene TRBJ2-3; 8 bases are a match to TRBD2. The CDR3 covers 17 residues. Germline assignment: CDR1 SGHNT and CDR2 YENEEA. V lost 3 bases and J lost 0; bases outside the gene matches: 8. The CDR3: CASSFSGTRYSTDTQYF. CDR3 DNA: TGTGCCAGCAGCTTCTCCGGGACTAGGTATAGCACAGATACGCAGTATTTT.

In nucleotides, the CDR3 is TGTGCCAGCAGTGGGTTATTGGAGGAAGGGGAGACCCAGTACTTC. This gives the protein CASSGLLEEGETQYF. This chain links TRBV2 with TRBJ2-5; possible D gene TRBD2, 5 bases. The germline V gene has CDR1 SNHLY and CDR2 FYNNEI. Trimming cost V 4 bases and J 5 bases, with 17 bases left between them. The CDR3 covers 15 residues. The whole variable domain, filled in from reference TRBV2 and TRBJ2-5, reads EPEVTQTPSHQVTQMGQEVILRCVPISNHLYFYWYRQILGQKVEFLVSFYNNEISEKSEIFDDQFSVERPDGSNFTLKIRSTKLEDSAMYFCASSGLLEEGETQYFGPGTRLLVL.

The V call is TRBV9, the J call TRBJ2-3, with 7 bases that match TRBD2. Trimming removed 4 bases from V and 5 bases from J; junction bases left unmatched: 4. The germline V gene has CDR1 SGDLS and CDR2 YYNGEE. The CDR3 is 13 residues long. CDR3 amino acids: CASSFTGGDTQYF. The CDR3 DNA sequence: TGTGCCAGCAGCTTTACGGGGGGAGATACGCAGTATTTT.

The CDR3, as DNA: TGTGCCAGCAGCATCATCCCGGGACAGAGCTATGGCTACACCTTC. It yields the protein CASSIIPGQSYGYTF. This chain uses TRBV21-1 with TRBJ1-2; TRBD1 is taken as the D call from the table, unchecked against the DNA. TRBV21-1 counts as a pseudogene. The CDR3 runs 15 residues.

This clone was observed a single time. The V call is TRBV11-2, the J call TRBJ2-7, with 8 bases fitting TRBD1. This CDR3 has 15 residues. CDR1 is SGHAT, CDR2 FQNNGV, per germline. The V and J ends lost 1 base and 3 bases, in that order; junction bases with no gene match: 5. DNA for the CDR3: TGTGCCAGCAGCTTAGGCAGGGGGCCCTACTACGAGCAGTACTTC. This encodes CASSLGRGPYYEQYF.

The chain combines TRBV10-3 with TRBJ2-4, with 14 positions matching TRBD2. The CDR3 is 19 residues long. Trimming removed 4 bases from V and 7 bases from J; junction bases left unmatched: 15. Germline values: CDR1 ENHRY, CDR2 SYGVKD. Written as DNA, the CDR3 is TGTGCCATCAGTGCCCATACGACTAGCGGGGGGGCTAAGTTGAACATTCAGTACTTC. It encodes CAISAHTTSGGAKLNIQYF.

The chain couples TRBV12-3 or TRBV12-4 to TRBJ2-3; D unclear. The CDR3 runs 12 residues. Trimming removed 4 bases at V and 4 bases at J, with 6 bases between. DNA of the CDR3: TGTGCCAGCAGTTCCTTAGCAGATACGCAGTATTTT. Its protein product is CASSSLADTQYF.